The TCR beta chain under discussion was sequenced for a study of OX40 agonist ivuxolimab in advanced cancers. In the case of this clone: Its cognate antigen is unknown.

Per germline, CDR1 MNHEY and CDR2 SMNVEV (reference sequence). The CDR3 has 14 residues. Trimming cost V 6 bases and J 2 bases; bases outside gene matches: 5. Profiling relied on immunoSEQ multiplex PCR, and the TCRdb table lists in-frame clones only, not all of them. The table records tens of thousands of clones, about 83% of them present only once. Points from the study as a whole: Among some nonresponders, normalized T-cell clonal expansion was also low.

The gene calls are TRBV27 and TRBJ1-2; 8 nucleotides line up with TRBD1. This clonotype originated in an adult with an advanced solid tumor such as melanoma, head and neck, liver or kidney cancer. The specimen comprised CD4+ or CD8+ T cells sorted from blood, sampled in a trial of the OX40 agonist ivuxolimab. This chain's CDR3 is CASSRQGPNYGYTF. In nucleotides, the CDR3 is TGTGCCAGCAGCCGACAGGGGCCCAACTATGGCTACACCTTC.